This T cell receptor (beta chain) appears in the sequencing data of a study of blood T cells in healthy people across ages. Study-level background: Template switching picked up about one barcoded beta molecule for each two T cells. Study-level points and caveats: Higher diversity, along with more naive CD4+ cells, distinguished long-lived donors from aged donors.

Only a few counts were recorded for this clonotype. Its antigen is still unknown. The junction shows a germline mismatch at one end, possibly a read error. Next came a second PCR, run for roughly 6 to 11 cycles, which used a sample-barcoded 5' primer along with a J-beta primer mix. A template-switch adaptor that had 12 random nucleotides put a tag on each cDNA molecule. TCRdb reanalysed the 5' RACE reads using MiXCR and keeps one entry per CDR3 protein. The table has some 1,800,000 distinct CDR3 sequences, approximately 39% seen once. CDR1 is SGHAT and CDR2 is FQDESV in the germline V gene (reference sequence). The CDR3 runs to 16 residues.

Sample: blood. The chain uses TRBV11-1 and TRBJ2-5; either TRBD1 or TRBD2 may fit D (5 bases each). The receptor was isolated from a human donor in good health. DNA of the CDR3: TGTGCCAGCAGCTTGGGGCGTTCGCGAGGGAGAGAGGCCCAGTACTTC. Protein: CASSLGRSRGREAQYF.